The clone carrying this TCR beta chain was observed many times. Its antigen is unknown. This record comes from a study of T cell repertoires in cytomegalovirus infection. Across the study: Evidence of both CMV infection and a matching HLA type came from public TCR beta signatures.

In TCRdb, the reads were re-called with MiXCR into one record per CDR3 protein. Among around 210,000 distinct CDR3 sequences listed, roughly 6.5% were seen once. Study observations and caveats: HLA-C-restricted CMV-specific TCR beta clonotypes prevailed in the ex vivo response. Individuals carrying CMV plus the relevant HLA were identified by cumulative frequency of public TCR beta families.

CDR3 length: 16 amino acids. Germline CDR1 DFQATT, CDR2 SNEGSKA (reference sequence). With 2 bases removed from V and 2 bases from J, the gap between germline ends came to 16 bases. Sequencing was carried out using PBMCs. This TCR was recovered from a human donor in good health (CMV status not recorded). Some clones in this sample may be carry-over from other donors' samples. The chain employs TRBV20-1 and TRBJ1-5; D perhaps matches TRBD1 (6 bases). The CDR3 sequence: CSARNPQGSGNQPQHF. CDR3 DNA sequence: TGCAGTGCTAGAAACCCACAGGGTAGCGGCAATCAGCCCCAGCATTTT.